This T cell receptor (beta chain) derives from a study of T cells in Graves' hyperthyroidism and ophthalmopathy. Amplification of TCR beta CDR3 regions was performed using RNA transcripts as template. Researchers ran a first-round RT-PCR on the TCR CDR3 using the HTBI primer set. TCRdb re-called the multiplex PCR reads with MiXCR, one entry per CDR3 protein. The sample includes some 440,000 distinct CDR3 sequences, 15% to 18% seen only once; the top ten take about 14%. If no ophthalmopathy progression occurred within 18 months, Graves' hyperthyroidism was stable. This clonotype was counted ten times or more. Its antigen is unknown. Regarding the study as a whole: Also found in blood were most expanded thyroid clonotypes above 0.001. Researchers report that a 13 V-J model separated ophthalmopathy from stable hyperthyroidism.

The germline CDR1 and CDR2 sequences are MNHEY and SVGAGI. Trimming took 3 bases from V and 3 from J; bases not matched to a gene: 17. The CDR3 is 19 amino acids. The chain couples TRBV6-5 to TRBJ2-7, with 10 bases matching TRBD2. The sequencing input was blood. The sequence came from a woman younger than 30 with Graves' hyperthyroidism. CDR3 sequence reads: CASSYGVPAPLAGNYEQYF. CDR3 bases: TGTGCCAGCAGTTATGGGGTACCGGCCCCACTAGCGGGAAACTACGAGCAGTACTTC.